These T cell receptor beta chains were read from a single sample in a study of blood T cell repertoires in COVID-19. Clones were read by immunoSEQ multiplex PCR, and TCRdb kept only the in-frame ones, dropping some. The top ten clones hold roughly 3.3% of a sample with 35,000 to 45,000 clones, about 91% of them seen once. Sequenced sample: peripheral blood. All receptors come from a human donor in a cohort sampled during active COVID-19. Each CDR3 is given with its conserved first and last residue. A D gene is named only where the DNA matches it firmly. Some rows have no size entry. The others give once, few or many, or a class for an expanded clone.

j_call v_call d_call clone_size cdr3_nt cdr3_aa
TRBJ2-5 TRBV20-1 . . TGCAGTGCTAGTATCCAGGAAGGGACTCAGTACTTC CSASIQEGTQYF
TRBJ2-5 TRBV7-3 TRBD1 . TGTGCCAGCAGCCCCCTAGGACAGGGCGGAGAGACCCAGTACTTC CASSPLGQGGETQYF
TRBJ2-2 TRBV2 . . TGTGCCAGTTTCTCCCGGGGCGGGGAGCTGTTTTTT CASFSRGGELFF
TRBJ2-1 TRBV18 TRBD2 . TGTGCCAGCTCACCTCCTAGCGGGAGCCTTAATGAGCAGTTCTTC CASSPPSGSLNEQFF
TRBJ1-1 TRBV18 TRBD1 once TGTGCCAGCTCATCTTTGACAGGGGGGGACACTGAAGCTTTCTTT CASSSLTGGDTEAFF
TRBJ2-7 TRBV7-2 . few TGTGCCAGCAGCGTCGTGAGCTACGAGCAGTACTTC CASSVVSYEQYF
TRBJ2-1 TRBV28 . few TGTGCCAGCAGTGTCTCATCATCGAGCTCCTACAATGAGCAGTTCTTC CASSVSSSSSYNEQFF
TRBJ1-4 TRBV25-1 . . TGTGCCAGCAGTGAATACCGAGCGACTAATGAAAAACTGTTTTTT CASSEYRATNEKLFF
TRBJ1-3 TRBV4-1 . . TGCGCCAGCAGCCAAGCCGATGACGGGAAACCTGGAAACACCATATATTTT CASSQADDGKPGNTIYF
TRBJ2-5 TRBV28 . . TGTGCCAGCAGTCCGAACCGCGGGCGTAGAGAAGAGACCCAGTACTTC CASSPNRGRREETQYF
TRBJ2-5 TRBV29-1 . . TGCAGCGGAGTAAATAGTCTGAGCCAAGAGACCCAGTACTTC CSGVNSLSQETQYF
TRBJ2-3 TRBV6-5 . . TGTGCCAGCAAGGGGGGGCTGGAAGTATATACGCAGTATTTT CASKGGLEVYTQYF
TRBJ2-1 TRBV12-5 TRBD2 . TGTGCTAGTGGTTCCGGACTAGCAGCCCGGAATGAGCAGTTCTTC CASGSGLAARNEQFF
TRBJ1-1 TRBV11-2 TRBD1 . TGTGCCAGCAGCCCCGGGACAGTATATGGGAACACTGAAGCTTTCTTT CASSPGTVYGNTEAFF
TRBJ2-5 TRBV5-1 TRBD2 . TGCGCCAGCAGCTTGTTGGCGGGGGGATCGTCGGAGACCCAGTACTTC CASSLLAGGSSETQYF
TRBJ1-3 TRBV11-2 . . TGTGCCAGCAGCTCGGCCAGGTTGGGCTCGGGAAACACCATATATTTT CASSSARLGSGNTIYF
TRBJ2-3 TRBV10-3 . . TGTGCCATCAGCGGGACTGGTACTAGCACAGATACGCAGTATTTT CAISGTGTSTDTQYF
TRBJ2-1 TRBV20-1 TRBD2 . TGCAGTGCTAGTCTGAGCGGGAGCTCGGGGAAGAAGTTCTTC CSASLSGSSGKKFF
TRBJ2-3 TRBV2 TRBD2 . TGTGCCAGCAGTCGGACTAGCGGCACAGATACGCAGTATTTT CASSRTSGTDTQYF
TRBJ2-3 TRBV10-3 TRBD2 . TGTGCCATCAGTACTAGCGGGGGCGCGTCTAGCACAGATACGCAGTATTTT CAISTSGGASSTDTQYF
TRBJ2-1 TRBV27 TRBD2 . TGTGCCAGCAGGCTAGCGGGGGGCCCTATCTCCTACAATGAGCAGTTCTTC CASRLAGGPISYNEQFF
TRBJ2-5 TRBV10-3 . once TGTGCCATCAGTCGACAGGCCGAAGAGACCCAGTACTTC CAISRQAEETQYF
TRBJ2-7 TRBV4-3 . . TGCGCCAGCAGCCAAGAAAGAGGGCGCGAGCAGTACTTC CASSQERGREQYF
TRBJ1-3 TRBV7-9 . once TGTGCCAGCAGCTCAACCGTACTCAGGGGAAACACCATATATTTT CASSSTVLRGNTIYF
TRBJ2-2 TRBV3-1/TRBV3-2 TRBD1 . TGTGCCAGCAGCCAGATAAAGGGGACAGCCGCCACCGGGGAGCTGTTTTTT CASSQIKGTAATGELFF
TRBJ1-1 TRBV10-3 TRBD1 . TGTGCCATCACGTCGGGACAGGGGGTCACTGAAGCTTTCTTT CAITSGQGVTEAFF
TRBJ2-2 TRBV6-2/TRBV6-3 . . TGTGCCAGCAGTTTCAGGGGAATCGGGGAGCTGTTTTTT CASSFRGIGELFF
TRBJ2-1 TRBV7-9 TRBD2 . TGTGCCAGCAGCTTCTACCCGGGACTAGCGGGGGCGGGTGAGCAGTTCTTC CASSFYPGLAGAGEQFF
TRBJ2-3 TRBV7-2 TRBD2 . TGTGCCAGCAGCTTAATAGCGACTAGCGGGGGACGCACAGATACGCAGTATTTT CASSLIATSGGRTDTQYF
TRBJ1-1 TRBV3-1/TRBV3-2 . . TGTGCCAGCAGCCAAGAACAGGGAAACACTGAAGCTTTCTTT CASSQEQGNTEAFF
TRBJ1-6 TRBV28 . . TGTGCCAGCAGCCCCCAAAATTCACCCCTCCACTTT CASSPQNSPLHF
TRBJ1-6 TRBV7-9 TRBD1 . TGTGCCAGCAGCTTAGCTGCAGGGGGAAATTCACCCCTCCACTTT CASSLAAGGNSPLHF
TRBJ2-7 TRBV30 . . TGTGCCTGGATGCAGGGTCACGAGCAGTACTTC CAWMQGHEQYF
TRBJ1-6 TRBV18 TRBD1 . TGTGCCAGCTCACCAAACAGGGGCTATAATTCACCCCTCCACTTT CASSPNRGYNSPLHF
TRBJ1-2 TRBV28 . . TGTGCCAGCAGTACCTGGACAGTGCCTAACTATGGCTACACCTTC CASSTWTVPNYGYTF
TRBJ1-6 TRBV19 . . TGTGCCAGTAGTATGCCAGGGTCGAATTCACCCCTCCACTTT CASSMPGSNSPLHF
TRBJ2-5 TRBV12-3/TRBV12-4 . . TGTGCCAGCAGTTCGCGGCGACAAGAGACCCAGTACTTC CASSSRRQETQYF